Below are 30 T cell receptor beta chains sequenced from a single sample in a study of blood T cell repertoires in COVID-19. Repertoires were generated with immunoSEQ multiplex PCR, while TCRdb's copy carries only in-frame clones and drops some. This table holds approximately 170,000 clones, around 81% found once. The sample consisted of peripheral blood. These TCRs come from an elderly woman with COVID-19, enrolled during active disease.

The chain links TRBV28 to TRBJ1-1, with D possibly TRBD1 on 6 matching bases. V shed 8 bases and J shed 2 bases, with 12 bases lying between them. The CDR3 totals 13 residues. CDR1 is MDHEN, CDR2 SYDVKM, per germline. CDR3 region: CASGRDTNTEAFF. Here the CDR3 DNA reads TGTGCCAGCGGCCGGGACACTAACACTGAAGCTTTCTTT.

V and J are TRBV19 and TRBJ2-1, with 8 bases identical to TRBD1. Trimming removed 3 bases from V and 3 bases from J; junction bases left unmatched: 10. Germline CDR1 and CDR2: LNHDA and SQIVND (reference sequence). The CDR3 spans 17 residues. The CDR3: CASSIFFSGTGYNEQFF. CDR3 coding DNA: TGTGCCAGTAGTATTTTCTTCTCCGGGACAGGCTACAATGAGCAGTTCTTC.

This clone has just one count. The chain uses TRBV6-2 or TRBV6-3 and TRBJ2-5, with 8 bases aligning to TRBD2. Trimming at V came to 6 bases and at J to 6 bases, leaving 9 bases not matched to a gene. Germline V gives CDR1 MNHEY, CDR2 SVGEGT. CDR3 length equals 14 residues. The CDR3 region has the DNA TGTGCCAGCAGCGCCCCGGGGGGGCTGAAGACCCAGTACTTC. Translation: CASSAPGGLKTQYF.

The chain joins TRBV6-5 to TRBJ2-7; no clear D. Trimming pared 8 bases from V and 3 bases from J, leaving 5 bases between. This CDR3 contains 10 residues. Germline V lookup: CDR1 MNHEY, CDR2 SVGAGI. The CDR3 reads CASANYEQYF. The CDR3 DNA reads TGTGCCAGCGCGAACTACGAGCAGTACTTC.

The V and J genes are TRBV10-3 and TRBJ1-2, with 8 bases matching TRBD1. The CDR3 has 15 amino acids. Germline CDR1 and CDR2: ENHRY and SYGVKD. Unmatched junction bases numbered 2, after V lost 0 bases and J lost 2 bases. The CDR3: CAISESTGANYGYTF. Here the CDR3 DNA reads TGTGCCATCAGTGAGTCGACAGGGGCGAACTATGGCTACACCTTC.

The rearrangement joins TRBV3-1 (or the pseudogene TRBV3-2) to TRBJ1-5; D uncertain. The CDR3 covers 13 residues. V shed 5 bases and J shed 1 base, with 6 bases lying between them. Per the germline V gene, CDR1 is LGHDT and CDR2 is YNNKEL (reference sequence). CDR3 sequence reads: CASSELSNQPQHF. The CDR3, as DNA: TGTGCCAGCAGCGAGTTGAGCAATCAGCCCCAGCATTTT.

This clone was detected only a few times. This chain joins TRBV4-2 and TRBJ1-1, with D possibly being TRBD1 (6 bases). With 1 base removed from V and 10 bases from J, the gap between germline ends came to 13 bases. In germline, CDR1 is LGHNA, CDR2 YNFKEQ. The CDR3 runs 13 residues. The CDR3 is CASSQGPEQGAFF. DNA for the CDR3: TGTGCCAGCAGCCAAGGACCCGAACAGGGAGCTTTCTTT.

In the case of this clone: Other nucleotide sequences from this sample produce the same CDR3. The V and J genes are TRBV9 and TRBJ1-2, with 9 bases that match TRBD1. The germline CDR1 and CDR2 sequences are SGDLS and YYNGEE. With 2 bases clipped from V and 2 bases from J, the junction kept 1 base outside the gene matches. The CDR3 length is 14 residues. The CDR3 DNA is TGTGCCAGCAGCGTCGGGACAGGGAACTATGGCTACACCTTC. Translating it yields CASSVGTGNYGYTF.

This sequence joins TRBV15 and TRBJ1-4; the D gene is possibly TRBD1 (6 bases). The germline V gene has CDR1 LNHNV and CDR2 YYDKDF (reference sequence). The CDR3 extends over 15 amino acids. The V end was cut by 6 bases, the J end by 5 bases, with 16 bases between. The CDR3 sequence: CATSSPTGLNEKLFF. In DNA, the CDR3 is TGTGCCACCAGTTCTCCGACAGGACTGAATGAAAAACTGTTTTTT.

This chain links TRBV19 with TRBJ1-2; no firm D call. Germline V gene data show CDR1 as LNHDA and CDR2 as SQIVND (reference sequence). This CDR3 is 15 amino acids long. Trimming took off 3 bases at V and 2 bases at J, with 13 bases between the two ends. The CDR3 DNA reads TGTGCCAGTAGTATTCGAGGGCCGGAGAACTATGGCTACACCTTC. This gives the protein CASSIRGPENYGYTF.

The rearrangement uses TRBV7-3 and TRBJ2-1; tentatively, D is TRBD2 (7 bases). Germline V gives CDR1 SGHTA, CDR2 FQGTGA. V was clipped by 5 bases and J by 9 bases, with 17 bases between them. The CDR3 is made up of 14 amino acids. The CDR3 region has the DNA TGTGCCAGCAGCCCCGGACTAGGAGGGGGTGAGCAGTTCTTC. Protein product: CASSPGLGGGEQFF.

CDR3 nucleotides: TGTGCCAGCAGCTTAGCAAGCGGGCGTAATTCACCCCTCCACTTT. Its protein is CASSLASGRNSPLHF. The rearrangement links TRBV7-9 to TRBJ1-6; D remains ambiguous. Germline lookup yields CDR1 SEHNR and CDR2 FQNEAQ (reference sequence). The ends were cut back, 0 bases at V and 6 bases at J, with 9 bases in the middle. The CDR3 consists of 15 residues.

The V call is TRBV5-1, the J call TRBJ2-1; 10 bases agree with TRBD1. The trim removed 4 bases at V and 8 bases at J, leaving 6 bases unmatched. In germline, CDR1 is SGHRS, CDR2 YFSETQ. This CDR3 region has 14 residues. For the CDR3, the DNA is TGCGCCAGCAGCGTCCGAGACAGGGGGCATGAGCAGTTCTTC. Translating it yields CASSVRDRGHEQFF.

A word on this clone: Different DNA sequences within this sample yield the same CDR3. The V gene is TRBV29-1, the J gene TRBJ1-4; 7 bases are a match to TRBD1. The junction had 5 bases not matched to a gene; V was cut back by 5 bases and J by 5 bases. Per the germline V gene, CDR1 is SQVTM and CDR2 is ANQGSEA. This CDR3 is 13 amino acids long. The CDR3, as DNA: TGCAGCGTTCGAACAGGGGCCAATGAAAAACTGTTTTTT. This gives the protein CSVRTGANEKLFF.

The chain couples TRBV29-1 to TRBJ1-4; 10 bases map to TRBD1. Germline V gene data show CDR1 as SQVTM and CDR2 as ANQGSEA. This CDR3 region has 13 residues. The V segment lost 6 bases and the J segment 5 bases; nucleotides outside the gene matches: 3. The CDR3 DNA is TGCAGCGTGACGGACAGGGGGAATGAAAAACTGTTTTTT. Its translation is CSVTDRGNEKLFF.

The rearrangement joins TRBV6-5 to TRBJ1-2, with 7 bases matching TRBD1. This CDR3 has 14 residues. The ends lost 8 bases at V and 4 bases at J; junction bases unmatched: 10. Germline V gene data show CDR1 as MNHEY and CDR2 as SVGAGI. The CDR3 is CASDRTGPRYGYTF. In nucleotides, the CDR3 is TGTGCCAGCGACCGGACAGGACCACGCTATGGCTACACCTTC.

The chain employs TRBV7-2 and TRBJ1-6; TRBD1 agrees at 7 bases. The junction had 1 base not matched to a gene; V was cut back by 2 bases and J by 6 bases. This CDR3 is 14 amino acids long. Germline CDR1 is SGHTA and CDR2 is FQGNSA. DNA for the CDR3: TGTGCCAGCAGCTTAACAGGGGTTAATTCACCCCTCCACTTT. Protein: CASSLTGVNSPLHF.

Here the CDR3 reads CASSSRGGANEKLFF. The CDR3 bases are TGTGCCAGCAGCTCCCGCGGGGGGGCTAATGAAAAACTGTTTTTT. The J gene is TRBJ1-4, the V gene TRBV9; possibly TRBD1 for D (5 bases). V shed 4 bases and J shed 3 bases, with 13 bases lying between them. This CDR3 region has 15 residues. Germline V lookup: CDR1 SGDLS, CDR2 YYNGEE.

The gene calls are TRBV5-1 and TRBJ1-6; maybe TRBD1 (6 bases). Germline CDR1 reads SGHRS; CDR2 reads YFSETQ. Trimming took off 5 bases at V and 11 bases at J, with 17 bases between the two ends. The CDR3 contains 14 residues. The CDR3 bases are TGCGCCAGCAGGGAGCGGGGGCAGGTCACACCCCTCCACTTT. Translated: CASRERGQVTPLHF.

The rearrangement uses TRBV19 and TRBJ1-3, with no clear D. CDR1 is LNHDA and CDR2 is SQIVND in the germline V gene (reference sequence). V was pared by 7 bases and J by 1 base, with 23 bases between. CDR3 length: 18 residues. CDR3 DNA sequence: TGTGCCAGTAATCCCCCCAGGTCTGGTCGTGGTTCTGGAAACACCATATATTTT. Its translation is CASNPPRSGRGSGNTIYF. Full variable domain (outside the CDR3, taken from reference TRBV19 and TRBJ1-3): DGGITQSPKYLFRKEGQNVTLSCEQNLNHDAMYWYRQDPGQGLRLIYYSQIVNDFQKGDIAEGYSVSREKKESFPLTVTSAQKNPTAFYLCASNPPRSGRGSGNTIYFGEGSWLTVV.

The V call is TRBV5-1, the J call TRBJ2-7, with TRBD2 matching 10 bases. The CDR3 length is 16 residues. Trimming cost V 5 bases and J 7 bases; bases outside gene matches: 15. Germline V gene sequence: CDR1 SGHRS, CDR2 YFSETQ. Here the CDR3 reads CASSRWTSGGEGEQYF. The CDR3 nucleotides are TGCGCCAGCAGTCGCTGGACTAGCGGAGGGGAGGGGGAGCAGTACTTC. The whole variable domain, filled in from reference TRBV5-1 and TRBJ2-7, reads KAGVTQTPRYLIKTRGQQVTLSCSPISGHRSVSWYQQTPGQGLQFLFEYFSETQRNKGNFPGRFSGRQFSNSRSEMNVSTLELGDSALYLCASSRWTSGGEGEQYFGPGTRLTVT.

Worth noting for this clone: The junction departs from the called germline gene at one end, perhaps through a read error. The chain is built from TRBV5-4 and TRBJ1-2, with D possibly being TRBD1 (5 bases). CDR3 length equals 15 residues. Germline CDR1 SGHNT, CDR2 YYREEE (reference sequence). CDR3 nucleotide sequence: TGTGCCAGCAGTTTGGGGTCGGGGGTGGACTATGGCTACACCTTC. This gives the protein CASSLGSGVDYGYTF.

This chain links TRBV12-3 or TRBV12-4 with TRBJ2-7, with no clear D. With 3 bases removed from V and 0 bases from J, the gap between germline ends came to 6 bases. The CDR3 covers 13 residues. CDR3 DNA sequence: TGTGCCAGCAGTTTGCACAGCTCCTACGAGCAGTACTTC. Protein product: CASSLHSSYEQYF.

The chain combines TRBV25-1 with TRBJ1-6, with TRBD1 identical over 7 bases. The CDR3 covers 13 residues. The germline gives CDR1 MGHDK, CDR2 SYGVNS. The junction had 7 bases not matched to a gene; V was cut back by 7 bases and J by 10 bases. Here the CDR3 reads CASTATGESPLHF. The CDR3 region has the DNA TGTGCCAGCACGGCCACAGGGGAATCACCCCTCCACTTT.

This clone was seen a handful of times. CDR3 in amino acids: CASSQGGGPLTEAFF. The CDR3, as DNA: TGTGCCAGCAGCCAAGGAGGGGGCCCGTTAACCGAAGCTTTCTTT. The J gene is TRBJ1-1, the V gene TRBV3-1 (or the pseudogene TRBV3-2); 7 nucleotides line up with TRBD1. V was pared by 1 base and J by 8 bases, with 10 bases of the junction left unmatched. The CDR3 length is 15 residues. CDR1 is LGHDT, CDR2 YNNKEL, per germline (reference sequence).

This chain joins TRBV11-3 and TRBJ1-1, with 9 bases that match TRBD1. This CDR3 is built from 13 residues. V was clipped by 5 bases and J by 3 bases; unmatched bases: 1. The germline V gene encodes CDR1 SGHNT and CDR2 YENEEA. CDR3 sequence: CASSRQGDTEAFF. CDR3 bases: TGTGCCAGCAGCAGACAGGGGGACACTGAAGCTTTCTTT.

The J gene is TRBJ1-2, the V gene TRBV6-5, with D perhaps matching TRBD1 (6 bases). V dropped 2 bases and J dropped 8 bases, with 18 bases sitting between them. From germline, CDR1 is MNHEY and CDR2 SVGAGI. The CDR3 totals 15 residues. In DNA, the CDR3 is TGTGCCAGCAGTTACCGACAGGTCACCGAATTCGGCTACACCTTC. Protein product: CASSYRQVTEFGYTF.

The rearrangement joins TRBV5-4 to TRBJ2-3; TRBD2 agrees at 12 bases. Germline CDR1 is SGHNT and CDR2 is YYREEE (reference sequence). CDR3 length equals 15 residues. The V gene end was trimmed by 3 bases and the J gene end by 6 bases; junction bases not matched to a gene: 5. CDR3 in amino acids: CASSSGLAGRDTQYF. The CDR3 DNA follows: TGTGCCAGCAGCTCAGGACTAGCGGGGAGGGATACGCAGTATTTT.

The chain couples TRBV27 to TRBJ2-1; 9 bases fit TRBD2. Germline CDR1 is MNHEY and CDR2 is SMNVEV (reference sequence). The CDR3 runs 16 residues. The ends lost 6 bases at V and 9 bases at J; junction bases unmatched: 15. CDR3 amino acids: CASSSSSGIRGGEQFF. In nucleotides, the CDR3 is TGTGCCAGCAGCTCCTCTAGCGGGATTAGAGGAGGTGAGCAGTTCTTC.

The rearrangement uses TRBV2 and TRBJ2-3, with 8 bases lining up with TRBD1. From germline, CDR1 is SNHLY and CDR2 FYNNEI. V gave up 8 bases and J gave up 5 bases; unmatched junction bases: 9. The length of the CDR3 is 14 residues. CDR3 coding DNA: TGTGCCAGCGGCAGGGACAGGCCCCTAGATACGCAGTATTTT. Translation: CASGRDRPLDTQYF.